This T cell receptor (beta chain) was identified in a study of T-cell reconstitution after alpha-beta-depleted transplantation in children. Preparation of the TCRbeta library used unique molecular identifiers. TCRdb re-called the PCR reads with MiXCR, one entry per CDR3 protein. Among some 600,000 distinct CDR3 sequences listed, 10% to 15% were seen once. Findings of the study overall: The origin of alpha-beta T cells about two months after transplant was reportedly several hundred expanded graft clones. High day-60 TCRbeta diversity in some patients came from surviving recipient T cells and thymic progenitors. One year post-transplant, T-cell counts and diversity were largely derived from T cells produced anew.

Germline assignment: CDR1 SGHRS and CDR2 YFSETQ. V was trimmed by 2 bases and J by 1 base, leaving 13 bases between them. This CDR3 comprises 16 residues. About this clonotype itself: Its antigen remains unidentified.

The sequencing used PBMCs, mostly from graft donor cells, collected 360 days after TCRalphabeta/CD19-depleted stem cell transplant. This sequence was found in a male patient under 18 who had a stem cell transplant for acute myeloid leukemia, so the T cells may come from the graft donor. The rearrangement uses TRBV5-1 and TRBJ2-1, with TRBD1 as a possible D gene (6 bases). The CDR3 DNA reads TGCGCCAGCAGCTTACCCCCGGACAGATCCTACAATGAGCAGTTCTTC. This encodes CASSLPPDRSYNEQFF. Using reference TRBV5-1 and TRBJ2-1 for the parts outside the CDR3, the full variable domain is KAGVTQTPRYLIKTRGQQVTLSCSPISGHRSVSWYQQTPGQGLQFLFEYFSETQRNKGNFPGRFSGRQFSNSRSEMNVSTLELGDSALYLCASSLPPDRSYNEQFFGPGTRLTVL.